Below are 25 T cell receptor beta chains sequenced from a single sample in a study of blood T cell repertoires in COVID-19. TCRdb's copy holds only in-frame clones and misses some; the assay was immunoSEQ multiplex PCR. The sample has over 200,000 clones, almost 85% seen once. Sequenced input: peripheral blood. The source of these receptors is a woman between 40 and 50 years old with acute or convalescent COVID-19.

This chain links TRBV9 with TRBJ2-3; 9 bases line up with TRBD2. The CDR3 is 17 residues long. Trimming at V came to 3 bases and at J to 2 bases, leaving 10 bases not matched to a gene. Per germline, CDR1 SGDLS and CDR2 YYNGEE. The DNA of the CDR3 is TGTGCCAGCAGCGAGAGGGCCAGCGGGGGGAACACAGATACGCAGTATTTT. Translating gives CASSERASGGNTDTQYF. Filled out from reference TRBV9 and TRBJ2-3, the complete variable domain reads DSGVTQTPKHLITATGQRVTLRCSPRSGDLSVYWYQQSLDQGLQFLIQYYNGEERAKGNILERFSAQQFPDLHSELNLSSLELGDSALYFCASSERASGGNTDTQYFGPGTRLTVL.

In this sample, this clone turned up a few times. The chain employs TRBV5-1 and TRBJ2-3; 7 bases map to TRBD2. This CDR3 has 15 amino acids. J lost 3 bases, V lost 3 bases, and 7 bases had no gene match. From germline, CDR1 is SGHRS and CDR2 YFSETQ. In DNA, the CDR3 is TGCGCCAGCAGCTCTGGGGGAGGGCCAACAGATACGCAGTATTTT. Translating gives CASSSGGGPTDTQYF.

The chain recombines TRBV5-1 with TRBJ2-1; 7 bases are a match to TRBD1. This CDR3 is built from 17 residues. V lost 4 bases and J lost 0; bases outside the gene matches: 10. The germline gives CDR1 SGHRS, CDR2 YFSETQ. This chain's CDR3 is CASSTGRGLSSYNEQFF. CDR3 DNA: TGCGCCAGCAGCACCGGAAGGGGGCTAAGCTCCTACAATGAGCAGTTCTTC.

CDR3: CASSLDNANEQFF. Written as DNA, the CDR3 is TGCGCCAGCAGCTTGGACAATGCCAATGAGCAGTTCTTC. The chain combines TRBV5-1 with TRBJ2-1; the D is unclear. The CDR3 is 13 residues long. Germline values: CDR1 SGHRS, CDR2 YFSETQ. V dropped 0 bases and J dropped 6 bases, with 7 bases sitting between them.

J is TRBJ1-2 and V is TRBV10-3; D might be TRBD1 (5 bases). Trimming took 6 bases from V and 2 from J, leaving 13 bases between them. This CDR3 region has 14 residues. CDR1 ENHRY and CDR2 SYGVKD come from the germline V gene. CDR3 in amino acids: CAIRSDGGNYGYTF. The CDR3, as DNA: TGTGCCATCAGGAGTGATGGGGGGAACTATGGCTACACCTTC.

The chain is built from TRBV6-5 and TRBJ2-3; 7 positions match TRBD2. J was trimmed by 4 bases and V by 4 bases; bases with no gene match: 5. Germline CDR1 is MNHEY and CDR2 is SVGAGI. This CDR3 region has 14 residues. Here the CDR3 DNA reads TGTGCCAGCAGTTGGGGCGGGAGAGCAGATACGCAGTATTTT. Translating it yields CASSWGGRADTQYF.

CDR3 region: CAWGSGAAKNIQYF. CDR3 DNA sequence: TGTGCCTGGGGTAGCGGGGCGGCAAAAAACATTCAGTACTTC. The J gene is TRBJ2-4, the V gene TRBV30; 8 bases align to TRBD2. CDR1 and CDR2 from the germline V gene are GTSNPN and SVGIG (reference sequence). Trimming took 5 bases from V and 4 from J; bases not matched to a gene: 7. This CDR3 region has 14 residues.

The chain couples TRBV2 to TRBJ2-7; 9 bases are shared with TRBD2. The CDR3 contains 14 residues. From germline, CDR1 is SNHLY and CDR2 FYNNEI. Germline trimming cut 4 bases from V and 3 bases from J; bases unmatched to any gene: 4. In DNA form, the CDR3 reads TGTGCCAGCAGTGGTTCTAGCGGGGACTACGAGCAGTACTTC. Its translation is CASSGSSGDYEQYF.

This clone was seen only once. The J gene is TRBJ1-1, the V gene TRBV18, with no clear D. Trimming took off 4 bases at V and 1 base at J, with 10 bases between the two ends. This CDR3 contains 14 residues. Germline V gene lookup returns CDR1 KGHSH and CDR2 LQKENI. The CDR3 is CASSLQTQNTEAFF. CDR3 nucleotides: TGTGCCAGCTCACTACAGACCCAGAACACTGAAGCTTTCTTT. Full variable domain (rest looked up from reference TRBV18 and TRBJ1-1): NAGVMQNPRHLVRRRGQEARLRCSPMKGHSHVYWYRQLPEEGLKFMVYLQKENIIDESGMPKERFSAEFPKEGPSILRIQQVVRGDSAAYFCASSLQTQNTEAFFGQGTRLTVV.

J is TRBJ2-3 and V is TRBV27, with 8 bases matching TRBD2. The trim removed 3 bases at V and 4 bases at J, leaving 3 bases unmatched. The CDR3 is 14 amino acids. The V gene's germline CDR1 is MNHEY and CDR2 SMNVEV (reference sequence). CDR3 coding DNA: TGTGCCAGCAGTTTCGCGGGAGGTCCAGATACGCAGTATTTT. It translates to CASSFAGGPDTQYF.

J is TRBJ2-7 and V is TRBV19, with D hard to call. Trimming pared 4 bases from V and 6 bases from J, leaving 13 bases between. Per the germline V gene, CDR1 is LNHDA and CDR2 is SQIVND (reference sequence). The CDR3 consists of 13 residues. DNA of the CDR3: TGTGCCAGTAGTAAGCCAAATGAGTTCGAGCAGTACTTC. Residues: CASSKPNEFEQYF.

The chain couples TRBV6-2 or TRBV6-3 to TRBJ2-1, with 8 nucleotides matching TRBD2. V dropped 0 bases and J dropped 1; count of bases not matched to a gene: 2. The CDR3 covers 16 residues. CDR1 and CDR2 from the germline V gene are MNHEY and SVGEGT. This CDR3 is CASSYSAGGSYNEQFF. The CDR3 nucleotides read TGTGCCAGCAGTTACTCGGCGGGGGGATCCTACAATGAGCAGTTCTTC.

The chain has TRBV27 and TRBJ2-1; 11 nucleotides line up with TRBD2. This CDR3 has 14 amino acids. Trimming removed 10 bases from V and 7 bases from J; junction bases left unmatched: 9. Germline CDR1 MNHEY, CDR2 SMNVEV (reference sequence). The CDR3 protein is CATFSSGGFNEQFF. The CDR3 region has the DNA TGTGCCACTTTCTCTAGCGGGGGGTTTAATGAGCAGTTCTTC.

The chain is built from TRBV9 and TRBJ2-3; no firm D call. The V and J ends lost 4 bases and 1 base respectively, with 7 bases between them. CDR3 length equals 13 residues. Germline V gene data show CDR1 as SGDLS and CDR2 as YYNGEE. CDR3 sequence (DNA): TGTGCCAGCAGCCTCCAGGGCACAGATACGCAGTATTTT. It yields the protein CASSLQGTDTQYF.

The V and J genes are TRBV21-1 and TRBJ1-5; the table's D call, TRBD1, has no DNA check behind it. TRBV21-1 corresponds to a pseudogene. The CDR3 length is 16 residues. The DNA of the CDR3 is TGTGCCGGGGGCGAAGGATGTACAGGGCCCAATCAGCCCCAGCATTTT. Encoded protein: CAGGEGCTGPNQPQHF.

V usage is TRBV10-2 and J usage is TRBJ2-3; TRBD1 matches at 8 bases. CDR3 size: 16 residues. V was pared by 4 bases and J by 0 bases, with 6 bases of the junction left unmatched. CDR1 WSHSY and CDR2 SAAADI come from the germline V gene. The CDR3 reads CASSGGTGPSTDTQYF. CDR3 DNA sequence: TGCGCCAGCAGTGGGGGGACAGGTCCTAGCACAGATACGCAGTATTTT.

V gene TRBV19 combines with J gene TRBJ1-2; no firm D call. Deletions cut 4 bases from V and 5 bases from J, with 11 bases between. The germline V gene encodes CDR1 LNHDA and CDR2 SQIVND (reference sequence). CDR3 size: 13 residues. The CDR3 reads CASSTSYSYGYTF. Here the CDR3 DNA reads TGTGCCAGTAGTACCTCGTATTCGTATGGCTACACCTTC.

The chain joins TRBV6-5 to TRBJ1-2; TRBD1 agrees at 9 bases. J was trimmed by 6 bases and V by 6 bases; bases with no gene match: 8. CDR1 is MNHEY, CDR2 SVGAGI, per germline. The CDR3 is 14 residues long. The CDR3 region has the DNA TGTGCCAGCAGCTATGGAGGGACAGGGAATGGCTACACCTTC. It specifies CASSYGGTGNGYTF.

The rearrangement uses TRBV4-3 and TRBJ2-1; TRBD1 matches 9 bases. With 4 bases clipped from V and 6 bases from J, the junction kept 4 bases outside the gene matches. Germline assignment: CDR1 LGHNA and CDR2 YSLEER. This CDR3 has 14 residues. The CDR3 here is CASSPDRGGNEQFF. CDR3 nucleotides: TGCGCCAGCAGCCCGGACAGGGGAGGCAATGAGCAGTTCTTC.

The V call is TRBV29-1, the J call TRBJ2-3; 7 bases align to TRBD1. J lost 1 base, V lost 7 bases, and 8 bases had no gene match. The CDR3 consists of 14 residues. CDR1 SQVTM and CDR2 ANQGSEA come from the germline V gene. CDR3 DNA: TGCAGCGCCGACCCGGGACAGCGCACAGATACGCAGTATTTT. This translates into CSADPGQRTDTQYF.

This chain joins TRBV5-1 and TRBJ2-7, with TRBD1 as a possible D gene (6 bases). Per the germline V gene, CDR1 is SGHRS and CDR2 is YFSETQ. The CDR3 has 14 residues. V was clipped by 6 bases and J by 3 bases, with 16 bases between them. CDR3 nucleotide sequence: TGCGCCAGCAACCCGACCGACAGGTTCTACGAGCAGTACTTC. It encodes CASNPTDRFYEQYF.

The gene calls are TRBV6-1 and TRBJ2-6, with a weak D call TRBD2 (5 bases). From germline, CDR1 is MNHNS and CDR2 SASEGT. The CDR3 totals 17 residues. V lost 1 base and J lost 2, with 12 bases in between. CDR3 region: CASSEENGMAGANVLTF. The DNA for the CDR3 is TGTGCCAGCAGTGAAGAGAACGGGATGGCTGGGGCCAACGTCCTGACTTTC.

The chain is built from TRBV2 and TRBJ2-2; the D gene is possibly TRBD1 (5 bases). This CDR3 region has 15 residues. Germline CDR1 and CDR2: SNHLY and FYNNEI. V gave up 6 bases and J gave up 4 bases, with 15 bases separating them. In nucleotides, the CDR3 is TGTGCCAGCAGGATCTCAGGGTTGGGCACCGGGGAGCTGTTTTTT. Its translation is CASRISGLGTGELFF.

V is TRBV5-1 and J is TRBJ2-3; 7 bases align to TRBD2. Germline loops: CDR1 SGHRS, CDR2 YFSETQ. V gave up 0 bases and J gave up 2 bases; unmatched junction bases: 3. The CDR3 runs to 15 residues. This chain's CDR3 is CASSLEAGPTDTQYF. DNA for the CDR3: TGCGCCAGCAGCTTGGAAGCGGGACCCACAGATACGCAGTATTTT.

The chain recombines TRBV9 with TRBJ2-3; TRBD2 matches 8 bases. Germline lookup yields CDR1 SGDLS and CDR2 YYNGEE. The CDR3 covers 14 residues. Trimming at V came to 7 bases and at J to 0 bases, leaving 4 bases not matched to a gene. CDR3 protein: CASGRGGSTDTQYF. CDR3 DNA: TGTGCCAGCGGCCGGGGGGGCAGCACAGATACGCAGTATTTT.